This TCR beta chain comes out of a study of siplizumab effects on memory and regulatory T cells. The CDR3 totals 15 residues. Losses at the gene ends were 6 bases for V and 6 bases for J; bases not matched to a gene: 7. The germline V gene has CDR1 MNHNS and CDR2 SASEGT. On this clone itself: Its antigen remains unidentified.

Overall study results and limits: The majority of clones, roughly 80-96% of proliferating CD4+ or CD8+ clones, lacked an assignable naive or memory phenotype. Alloreactive sequences whose origin lay in unstimulated CD4+ memory cells were significantly reduced by siplizumab. Most alloreactive clones went unmapped to unstimulated subsets; only a minor fraction mapped.

Some clones are missing from TCRdb's copy, which holds only in-frame ones; the method was immunoSEQ multiplex PCR. The sample shows approximately 60,000 clones, 79% of them seen only once. The receptor's source is a human donor in good health. V usage is TRBV6-1 and J usage is TRBJ2-2; 10 positions agree with TRBD1. The specimen was memory CD4+ T cells sorted from blood. Here the CDR3 DNA reads TGTGCCAGCAGGGCCGGGGACAGGGGCGCCGGGGAGCTGTTTTTT. This sequence encodes CASRAGDRGAGELFF.